Presented here are 7 T cell receptor beta chains from one specimen sequenced in a study of T-cell reconstitution after alpha-beta-depleted transplantation in children. As it was prepared, the TCRbeta library received unique molecular identifiers. TCRdb fed the PCR reads into MiXCR, producing one record per CDR3 protein. The sample holds some 120,000 distinct CDR3 sequences, roughly 24% seen once. Source: PBMCs, mostly from graft donor cells, taken 180 days after TCRalphabeta/CD19-depleted stem cell transplant. The receptors come from a male patient between 2 and 10 years old who had a stem cell transplant for chronic granulomatous disease, so the T cells may come from the graft donor.

This clonotype was recorded at least ten times. The genes are TRBV3-1 and TRBJ2-1; 8 positions match TRBD2. The trim removed 1 base at V and 3 bases at J, leaving 2 bases unmatched. Germline loops: CDR1 LGHDT, CDR2 YNNKEL (reference sequence). CDR3 length: 15 amino acids. The CDR3 loop is CASSQGGGRYNEQFF. As DNA, the CDR3 is TGTGCCAGCAGCCAAGGCGGGGGGCGCTACAATGAGCAGTTCTTC.

This clonotype has at least ten counts. This chain links TRBV12-3 or TRBV12-4 with TRBJ2-7, with TRBD2 matching 8 bases. Trimming took 2 bases from V and 0 from J; bases not matched to a gene: 0. This CDR3 is built from 14 residues. The DNA of the CDR3 is TGTGCCAGCAGTTTACTAGCGGGCTCCTACGAGCAGTACTTC. Amino acids: CASSLLAGSYEQYF.

This clonotype was detected ten times or more. The chain carries TRBV6-5 and TRBJ2-3; D not certain. The CDR3 is 14 amino acids. Trimming cost V 6 bases and J 0 bases, with 10 bases left between them. Germline lookup yields CDR1 MNHEY and CDR2 SVGAGI. CDR3 nucleotide sequence: TGTGCCAGCAGCCGTTATCTTAGCACAGATACGCAGTATTTT. Translation: CASSRYLSTDTQYF.

The chain is built from TRBV6-1 and TRBJ2-2; no clear D gene. Germline assignment: CDR1 MNHNS and CDR2 SASEGT. CDR3 size: 14 residues. V gave up 7 bases and J gave up 5 bases, with 14 bases separating them. CDR3 region: CASTDLGATGELFF. CDR3 DNA: TGTGCCAGCACCGACTTAGGAGCGACCGGGGAGCTGTTTTTT.

This clonotype was found a few times. This chain connects TRBV5-1 to TRBJ2-1; D gene ambiguous. V was trimmed by 3 bases and J by 4 bases, leaving 11 bases between them. The CDR3 is made up of 14 amino acids. CDR1 is SGHRS and CDR2 is YFSETQ in the germline V gene. CDR3 amino acids: CASSSGVGYNEQFF. CDR3 bases: TGCGCCAGCAGCTCTGGGGTGGGATACAATGAGCAGTTCTTC. The whole variable domain, remainder taken from reference TRBV5-1 and TRBJ2-1, is KAGVTQTPRYLIKTRGQQVTLSCSPISGHRSVSWYQQTPGQGLQFLFEYFSETQRNKGNFPGRFSGRQFSNSRSEMNVSTLELGDSALYLCASSSGVGYNEQFFGPGTRLTVL.

This sequence joins TRBV13 and TRBJ1-6; D is ambiguous. CDR1 PRHDT and CDR2 FYEKMQ come from the germline V gene (reference sequence). This CDR3 contains 15 residues. V lost 0 bases and J 7 bases, leaving 10 bases between the germline ends. The chain's CDR3 is CASSLGNGRNSPLHF. Here the CDR3 DNA reads TGTGCCAGCAGCTTAGGAAACGGAAGAAATTCACCCCTCCACTTT.

This clonotype came up many times. DNA for the CDR3: TGCAGTGCTAGGGACCCTCGTGGGCCCGGCAATCAGCCCCAGCATTTT. Its protein is CSARDPRGPGNQPQHF. V usage is TRBV20-1 and J usage is TRBJ1-5; no definite D call. Trimming took off 3 bases at V and 2 bases at J, with 17 bases between the two ends. Germline CDR1 DFQATT, CDR2 SNEGSKA (reference sequence). This CDR3 is built from 16 residues.